The entry that follows covers one T cell receptor beta chain sequence. Its antigen is currently unknown. The V segment lost 1 base and the J segment 8 bases; nucleotides outside the gene matches: 13. This CDR3 has 17 residues. CDR1 is SGHTA and CDR2 is FQGNSA in the germline V gene. This sample was taken from a study of vaccination and CD4 T cells after COVID-19. About the study: Convalescent donors were composed of six males and four females, of whom two were Hispanic. A CEFX pool, an HIV-1 Nef pool, or else no peptide went into the control cultures.

Researchers used the Oncomine TCR Beta short-read assay to sequence DNA from cultured CD4+ T cells. Someone extracted genomic DNA from cultured CD4+ T cells. TCRdb reanalysed the PCR reads using MiXCR and keeps one entry per CDR3 protein. The data contain about 9,600 distinct CDR3 sequences, under 60% of them seen just once; the ten biggest clones take up about 12%. The treatment is: approximately 11-day PBMC culture with coronavirus spike peptide pools or control peptides (ViraFEST assay). Positive PCR tests were logged from March through December 2020, ahead of US Alpha, Beta and Delta variants. This sequence was found in a human donor who had recovered from COVID-19. The specimen sequenced was CD4+ T cells from blood, cultured in vitro. The rearrangement uses TRBV7-2 and TRBJ1-2; 10 bases agree with TRBD1. CDR3 in DNA: TGTGCCAGCAGCTTAGTTTTGGGGAGACAGGGGGCGGGAGGCTACACCTTC. Translating gives CASSLVLGRQGAGGYTF.